What follows are 21 T cell receptor beta chains derived from one specimen sequenced in a study of blood T cell repertoires in COVID-19 (dated by TCRdb to the early 2020s). Library preparation employed the immunoSEQ multiplex PCR assay. TCRdb took over this immuneACCESS table, retaining in-frame rearrangements with V and J assigned. Such tables are incomplete; in checked studies, under half of the missing clones stem from an unresolved V gene, and the remainder is unexplained. The sample table lists about 350,000 clones, roughly 90% of them with a count of one. 9.9% of the sample lies in the top ten. Sequencing was carried out using peripheral blood. These TCRs come from a man in his thirties or forties with COVID-19, enrolled during active disease.

This clone was counted a few times. The rearrangement uses TRBV7-3 and TRBJ2-1; no firm D call. This CDR3 spans 11 amino acids. V was cut by 2 bases and J by 7 bases, with 3 bases left in between. CDR1 is SGHTA, CDR2 FQGTGA, per germline. The CDR3 loop is CASSLSNEQFF. The CDR3 DNA sequence: TGTGCCAGCAGCTTATCGAATGAGCAGTTCTTC.

The chain is built from TRBV15 and TRBJ1-1; D is unclear. CDR3 length: 14 residues. Germline V CDR1 and CDR2: LNHNV, YYDKDF (reference sequence). Between the trimmed V and J ends, which lost 3 bases and 0 bases, there was a span of 8 bases. In DNA form, the CDR3 reads TGTGCCACCAGCAGTTTAACATTGAACACTGAAGCTTTCTTT. This sequence encodes CATSSLTLNTEAFF.

The rearrangement joins TRBV7-9 to TRBJ1-2; TRBD1 agrees at 8 bases. CDR1 SEHNR and CDR2 FQNEAQ come from the germline V gene (reference sequence). CDR3 length equals 11 residues. For the CDR3, the DNA is TGTGTGGATCAGGGGGCCTATGGCTACACCTTC. This translates into CVDQGAYGYTF.

This clone came up once. The rearrangement uses TRBV5-1 and TRBJ1-1; D is unclear. The CDR3 is 14 residues long. Trimming stripped 3 bases from V and 4 bases from J, with 13 bases between. CDR1 and CDR2 from the germline V gene are SGHRS and YFSETQ. The CDR3 loop is CASSSMDGGTEAFF. CDR3 in DNA: TGCGCCAGCAGCTCGATGGACGGAGGCACTGAAGCTTTCTTT.

This chain links TRBV18 with TRBJ1-3; D not certain. The V end lost 0 bases, the J end lost 0 bases, and 9 bases lay between the germline ends. The germline CDR1 and CDR2 sequences are KGHSH and LQKENI. The length of the CDR3 is 16 residues. The CDR3 protein is CASSPPSGPSGNTIYF. CDR3 in DNA: TGTGCCAGCTCACCACCTTCAGGCCCCTCTGGAAACACCATATATTTT.

This clone showed up just once. V is TRBV21-1 and J is TRBJ1-1; the D call in the table, TRBD1, was not verified against the DNA. TRBV21-1 is assigned pseudogene status. This CDR3 contains 13 residues. The CDR3 coding sequence is TGTGCCAGCGGCCATACAGGGGACACTGAAGCTTTCTTT. This sequence encodes CASGHTGDTEAFF.

This clone was observed a single time. This sequence joins TRBV29-1 and TRBJ2-2, with D perhaps TRBD1 (5 bases). CDR3 length equals 14 residues. The germline V gene encodes CDR1 SQVTM and CDR2 ANQGSEA. With 1 base removed from V and 5 bases from J, the gap between germline ends came to 11 bases. The CDR3 nucleotides read TGCAGCGTTGAAGGGGGCAGGCCGACCGGGGAGCTGTTTTTT. Amino acids: CSVEGGRPTGELFF.

This CDR3 is CAISEGGYDYGYTF. The CDR3 DNA follows: TGTGCCATCAGTGAGGGGGGGTACGACTATGGCTACACCTTC. The chain joins TRBV10-3 to TRBJ1-2; D may be TRBD1 (5 bases). V was clipped by 2 bases and J by 3 bases, with 10 bases between them. The CDR3 totals 14 residues. Per germline, CDR1 ENHRY and CDR2 SYGVKD.

The rearrangement uses TRBV4-2 and TRBJ2-6; no definite D call. This CDR3 spans 15 amino acids. CDR1 LGHNA and CDR2 YNFKEQ come from the germline V gene. The V gene lost 1 base and the J gene lost 1 base, with 5 bases spanning the gap. For the CDR3, the DNA is TGTGCCAGCAGCCAAGTAGATTCTGGGGCCAACGTCCTGACTTTC. Amino acid sequence: CASSQVDSGANVLTF.

The chain combines TRBV5-1 with TRBJ2-5; no firm D call. The CDR3 spans 13 residues. The germline CDR1 and CDR2 sequences are SGHRS and YFSETQ. V dropped 4 bases and J dropped 3 bases, with 10 bases sitting between them. The CDR3 DNA follows: TGCGCCAGCAGCCAAATGGAGAAAGAGACCCAGTACTTC. It specifies CASSQMEKETQYF.

DNA of the CDR3: TGTGCCAGCAGCTTGGGAGCGGGAGTTTTCTCTGGGGCCAACGTCCTGACTTTC. This gives the protein CASSLGAGVFSGANVLTF. The V call is TRBV5-6, the J call TRBJ2-6; TRBD2 aligns across 8 bases. The length of the CDR3 is 18 residues. Trimming at V came to 0 bases and at J to 0 bases, leaving 5 bases not matched to a gene. Looked up from germline, CDR1 is SGHDT and CDR2 is YYEEEE.

The sample holds many counts of this clone. The CDR3 spells CAWSPLTDTQYF. The CDR3 DNA is TGTGCCTGGAGTCCATTGACAGATACGCAGTATTTT. The chain employs TRBV30 and TRBJ2-3, with D hard to call. Germline CDR1 is GTSNPN and CDR2 is SVGIG (reference sequence). Trimming took 2 bases from V and 3 from J, leaving 6 bases between them. This CDR3 spans 12 amino acids.

The J gene is TRBJ1-1, the V gene TRBV4-1; a possible D gene is TRBD1 (5 bases). The CDR3 loop spans 13 amino acids. Germline CDR1 MGHRA, CDR2 YSYEKL. With 3 bases removed from V and 1 base from J, the gap between germline ends came to 6 bases. The CDR3 DNA follows: TGCGCCAGCAGCCAGGGGGGGAACACTGAAGCTTTCTTT. Amino acids: CASSQGGNTEAFF.

The J gene is TRBJ2-3, the V gene TRBV29-1; no clear D gene. There are 14 residues in the CDR3. V was pared by 4 bases and J by 0 bases, with 11 bases between. Germline CDR1 SQVTM, CDR2 ANQGSEA. The CDR3 loop reads CSVAPGVSTDTQYF. The CDR3 nucleotides read TGCAGCGTTGCGCCAGGCGTTAGCACAGATACGCAGTATTTT.

J is TRBJ1-1 and V is TRBV6-5; D gene uncertain. V was cut by 6 bases and J by 2 bases, with 16 bases left in between. The CDR3 is 15 amino acids. Per the germline V gene, CDR1 is MNHEY and CDR2 is SVGAGI. CDR3 sequence reads: CASSPPGEINTEAFF. The CDR3 DNA sequence: TGTGCCAGCAGCCCACCGGGAGAGATTAACACTGAAGCTTTCTTT.

The chain joins TRBV27 to TRBJ2-5; possibly TRBD1 for D (5 bases). This CDR3 has 15 amino acids. Deletions cut 3 bases from V and 1 base from J, with 12 bases between. The V gene's germline CDR1 is MNHEY and CDR2 SMNVEV (reference sequence). CDR3 protein: CASSFQGGPQETQYF. Written as DNA, the CDR3 is TGTGCCAGCAGTTTCCAGGGCGGCCCCCAAGAGACCCAGTACTTC.

V and J are TRBV29-1 and TRBJ1-2; D is ambiguous. The CDR3 runs 13 residues. Germline CDR1 reads SQVTM; CDR2 reads ANQGSEA. The germline V and J ends were trimmed by 0 bases and 4 bases, with 9 bases remaining between them. The CDR3 bases are TGCAGCGTTGAAGATCAAGGACTCTATGGCTACACCTTC. Its translation is CSVEDQGLYGYTF.

This clone was observed once. The chain has TRBV7-8 and TRBJ2-1; possibly TRBD2 for D (6 bases). Trimming took off 5 bases at V and 1 base at J, with 12 bases between the two ends. The CDR3 contains 15 residues. Germline V lookup: CDR1 SGHVS, CDR2 FQNEAQ. In nucleotides, the CDR3 is TGTGCCAGCAGCCCCCGGGAGCTATCCTACAATGAGCAGTTCTTC. It encodes CASSPRELSYNEQFF.

The genes are TRBV6-6 and TRBJ2-7, with 9 bases fitting TRBD2. The germline V gene encodes CDR1 MNHNY and CDR2 SVGAGI (reference sequence). V trimming: 6 bases; J trimming: 0 bases; junction bases outside the gene matches: 6. CDR3 length: 15 amino acids. In DNA, the CDR3 is TGTGCCAGCAGCCGCATAGCGGGGGCCTCCTACGAGCAGTACTTC. Protein: CASSRIAGASYEQYF.

The chain employs TRBV7-3 and TRBJ2-7, with 9 bases aligning to TRBD1. The CDR3 has 15 amino acids. V trimming: 3 bases; J trimming: 4 bases; junction bases outside the gene matches: 7. Germline assignment: CDR1 SGHTA and CDR2 FQGTGA. CDR3 in amino acids: CASSFSGTGPYEQYF. In nucleotides, the CDR3 is TGTGCCAGCAGCTTTTCCGGGACAGGGCCGTACGAGCAGTACTTC. The whole variable domain, filled in from reference TRBV7-3 and TRBJ2-7, reads GAGVSQTPSNKVTEKGKYVELRCDPISGHTALYWYRQSLGQGPEFLIYFQGTGAADDSGLPNDRFFAVRPEGSVSTLKIQRTERGDSAVYLCASSFSGTGPYEQYFGPGTRLTVT.

The chain combines TRBV9 with TRBJ2-4; D ambiguous. This CDR3 comprises 14 residues. The germline CDR1 and CDR2 sequences are SGDLS and YYNGEE. V dropped 4 bases and J dropped 0 bases, with 8 bases sitting between them. The CDR3 DNA follows: TGTGCCAGCAGCCCTACAGTAGCCAAAAACATTCAGTACTTC. It yields the protein CASSPTVAKNIQYF.